The table lists the clone carrying this T cell receptor (beta chain) with a few counts. The antigen is not known. Other nucleotide sequences from this sample produce the same CDR3. Produced via immunoSEQ multiplex PCR; TCRdb's table is partial and in-frame only. Of fewer than 200,000 clones in the sample, around 88% were seen once. The germline V gene has CDR1 MNHEY and CDR2 SVGAGI. Trimming removed 0 bases at V and 7 bases at J, with 10 bases between. CDR3 length: 14 amino acids. This entry belongs to a study of T cell responses to AZD1222 COVID-19 vaccine. Overall study results and limits: Among those given AZD1222, only five to seven were seropositive at baseline.

The clonotype comes from an adult who received the AZD1222 COVID-19 vaccine. Sequencing used peripheral blood, obtained 28 days after the second AZD1222 dose. The rearrangement joins TRBV6-5 to TRBJ1-5; weak D call: TRBD1 (5 bases). The CDR3 sequence is CASSYSGGGQPQHF. The CDR3 nucleotides read TGTGCCAGCAGTTACTCGGGGGGTGGGCAGCCCCAGCATTTT.